The sequence of this TCR beta chain was determined in a study of T cell responses to AZD1222 COVID-19 vaccine. The study, taken as a whole, reports: The study found vaccine-associated CD4 TCRs spanning spike, dominant at 160-218 and 743-854. Vaccination with two AZD1222 doses was followed by a rise in Spike-specific TCR breadth and depth. Baseline seropositivity characterized only six AZD1222 recipients.

Notes on this clone: Its antigen is currently unknown.

The CDR3 sequence is 17 residues long. Trimming took 1 base from V and 7 from J; bases not matched to a gene: 10. Germline CDR1 reads MGHRA; CDR2 reads YSYEKL. Assay used: immunoSEQ multiplex PCR; TCRdb lists only in-frame clones, some missing. The profile shows some 120,000 clones, 80% to 90% of them singletons. The material sequenced was peripheral blood, taken 28 days after the second AZD1222 dose. This chain uses TRBV4-1 with TRBJ2-7; TRBD2 matches at 13 bases. This sequence originates from an adult who received the AZD1222 COVID-19 vaccine. The CDR3 coding sequence is TGCGCCAGCAGCCAAGCGATACTAGCGGGAGGGCCGGGGGAGCAGTACTTC. Protein: CASSQAILAGGPGEQYF.